Each of the 10 T cell receptor beta chains below was sequenced from the same sample in a study of beta chain features in type 1 diabetes. Sequencing targeted expressed TCRB transcripts, as all isolated RNA had been reverse transcribed. Profiled with immunoSEQ multiplex PCR; TCRdb holds only in-frame clones, not every one. This table holds 390,000 or so clones, about 15% found once. Sequenced sample: naive CD4+ T cells from blood. The source of these receptors is a man under 40 in good health.

The J gene is TRBJ2-1, the V gene TRBV7-3; 7 bases fit TRBD2. The CDR3 loop spans 14 amino acids. J lost 5 bases, V lost 5 bases, and 6 bases had no gene match. Per the germline V gene, CDR1 is SGHTA and CDR2 is FQGTGA. The CDR3 loop is CASSPGAGNNEQFF. The DNA of the CDR3 is TGTGCCAGCAGCCCCGGAGCGGGGAACAATGAGCAGTTCTTC.

This clone has a handful of counts. The rearrangement uses TRBV6-1 and TRBJ1-5, with 9 bases fitting TRBD1. V lost 4 bases and J lost 2; bases outside the gene matches: 3. Germline lookup yields CDR1 MNHNS and CDR2 SASEGT. The CDR3 runs to 15 residues. In nucleotides, the CDR3 is TGTGCCAGCAGTGGGGGACAGGGAGGCAATCAGCCCCAGCATTTT. This encodes CASSGGQGGNQPQHF.

This clone was detected only a few times. This sequence joins TRBV7-9 and TRBJ2-1, with 11 positions matching TRBD1. The ends lost 5 bases at V and 3 bases at J; junction bases unmatched: 6. Per the germline V gene, CDR1 is SEHNR and CDR2 is FQNEAQ (reference sequence). The CDR3 totals 16 residues. CDR3 DNA: TGTGCCAGCAGCCCTAGGACAGGGGGCTTCTACAATGAGCAGTTCTTC. Translated, it gives CASSPRTGGFYNEQFF.

A few counts support this clone. This CDR3 is CASSPPGYNEQFF. The DNA for the CDR3 is TGTGCCAGCAGCCCTCCGGGTTACAATGAGCAGTTCTTC. The chain has TRBV5-6 and TRBJ2-1; no firm D call. The germline CDR1 and CDR2 sequences are SGHDT and YYEEEE. Trimming left V 4 bases short and J 4 bases short, with 9 bases between. The CDR3 length is 13 residues.

This clone was picked up one time. The rearrangement links TRBV18 to TRBJ2-5, with 7 bases fitting TRBD2. CDR1 and CDR2 from the germline V gene are KGHSH and LQKENI. This CDR3 contains 15 residues. The V and J ends lost 0 bases and 2 bases, in that order; junction bases with no gene match: 3. CDR3 bases: TGTGCCAGCTCACCACCGGAGGGACTACAAGAGACCCAGTACTTC. As protein: CASSPPEGLQETQYF.

The gene calls are TRBV6-1 and TRBJ2-1, with D possibly called TRBD1 or TRBD2 (6 bases each). The CDR3 contains 14 residues. V shed 8 bases and J shed 8 bases, with 19 bases lying between them. Germline loops: CDR1 MNHNS, CDR2 SASEGT. CDR3 sequence (DNA): TGTGCCAGCTCCCTGGGGGGCCCGACACATGAGCAGTTCTTC. This encodes CASSLGGPTHEQFF.

The rearrangement links TRBV2 to TRBJ2-2; TRBD1 aligns across 8 bases. With V trimmed by 6 bases and J by 1 base, 1 base remained unmatched. The CDR3 contains 14 residues. The V gene's germline CDR1 is SNHLY and CDR2 FYNNEI. CDR3 in DNA: TGTGCCAGCAGGGACAGGGTGAACACCGGGGAGCTGTTTTTT. Residues: CASRDRVNTGELFF.

CDR3 in DNA: TGTGCCTGCTCCCTATTGGACACACGGAACACTGAAGCTTTCTTT. It yields the protein CACSLLDTRNTEAFF. The chain combines TRBV30 with TRBJ1-1; D perhaps matches TRBD1 (5 bases). Germline CDR1 GTSNPN, CDR2 SVGIG (reference sequence). Trimming shortened V by 6 bases and J by 1 base, and 18 bases separated the two germline ends. The CDR3 has 15 amino acids.

This chain joins TRBV30 and TRBJ2-6; maybe TRBD1 (5 bases). The CDR3 spans 15 residues. Trimming left V 4 bases short and J 2 bases short, with 12 bases between. Germline CDR1 reads GTSNPN; CDR2 reads SVGIG (reference sequence). The CDR3 nucleotides are TGTGCCTGGATAGGGGATAGGGCTGGGGCCAACGTCCTGACTTTC. It encodes CAWIGDRAGANVLTF.

V and J are TRBV7-9 and TRBJ1-5; D remains unclear. Germline CDR1 SEHNR, CDR2 FQNEAQ (reference sequence). The V gene lost 3 bases and the J gene lost 5 bases, with 5 bases spanning the gap. The CDR3 is 12 residues long. The CDR3 loop is CASSFWDQPQHF. The CDR3 bases are TGTGCCAGCAGCTTCTGGGATCAGCCCCAGCATTTT.